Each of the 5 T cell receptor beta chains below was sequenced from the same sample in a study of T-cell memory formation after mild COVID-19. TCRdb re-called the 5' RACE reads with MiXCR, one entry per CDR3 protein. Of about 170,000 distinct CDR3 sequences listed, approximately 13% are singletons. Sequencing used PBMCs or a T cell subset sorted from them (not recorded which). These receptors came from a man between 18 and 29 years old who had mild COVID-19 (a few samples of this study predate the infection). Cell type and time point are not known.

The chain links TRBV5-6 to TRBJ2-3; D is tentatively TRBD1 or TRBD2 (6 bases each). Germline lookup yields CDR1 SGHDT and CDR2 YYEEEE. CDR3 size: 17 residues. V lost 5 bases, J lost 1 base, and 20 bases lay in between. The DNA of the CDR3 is TGTGCCAGCAGAGAAAGGTGGGGGGCATTGGGCACAGATACGCAGTATTTT. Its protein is CASRERWGALGTDTQYF.

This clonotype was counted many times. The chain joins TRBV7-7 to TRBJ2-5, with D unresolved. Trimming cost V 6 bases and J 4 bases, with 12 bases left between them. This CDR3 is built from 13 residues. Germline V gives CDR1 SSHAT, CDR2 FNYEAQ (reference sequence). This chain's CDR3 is CASSPNPGETQYF. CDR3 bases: TGTGCCAGCAGTCCAAACCCGGGAGAGACCCAGTACTTC.

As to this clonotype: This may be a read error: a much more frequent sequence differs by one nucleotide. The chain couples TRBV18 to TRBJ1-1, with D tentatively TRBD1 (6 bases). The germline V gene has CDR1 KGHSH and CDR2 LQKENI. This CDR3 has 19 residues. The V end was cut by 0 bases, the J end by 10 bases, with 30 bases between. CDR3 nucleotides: TGTGCCAGCTCACCACCGTTGGTTTACAGGGAGTGGGGGGATTATGCAGCTTTCTTT. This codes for CASSPPLVYREWGDYAAFF.

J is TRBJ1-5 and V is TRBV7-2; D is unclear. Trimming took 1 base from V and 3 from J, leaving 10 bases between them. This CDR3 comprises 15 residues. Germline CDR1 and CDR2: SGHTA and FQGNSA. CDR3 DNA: TGTGCCAGCAGCTTAGAGCAGGTACCCAATCAGCCCCAGCATTTT. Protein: CASSLEQVPNQPQHF.

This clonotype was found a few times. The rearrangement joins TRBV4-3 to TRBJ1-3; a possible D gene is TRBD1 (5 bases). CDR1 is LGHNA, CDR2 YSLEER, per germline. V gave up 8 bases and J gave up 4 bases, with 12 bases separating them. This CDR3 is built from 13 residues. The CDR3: CASSWDAGNTIYF. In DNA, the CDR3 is TGCGCCAGCTCATGGGACGCCGGAAACACCATATATTTT.